A single sample gave rise to the 28 T cell receptor beta chains below, sequenced in a study of T-cell reconstitution after alpha-beta-depleted transplantation in children. Unique molecular identifiers were incorporated during preparation of the TCRbeta library. MiXCR, run by TCRdb on the PCR reads, gives a single entry per CDR3 protein. The table lists around 960,000 distinct CDR3 sequences, roughly 29% of them singletons. Sample: PBMCs, mostly from graft donor cells, taken 360 days after TCRalphabeta/CD19-depleted stem cell transplant. These receptors originate from a boy under three years old who had a stem cell transplant for SCID, so the T cells may come from the graft donor.

This clonotype has a count of ten or more. This chain connects TRBV12-3 or TRBV12-4 to TRBJ1-2; no clear D gene. Trimming left V 8 bases short and J 2 bases short, with 15 bases between. This CDR3 spans 14 amino acids. CDR3 loop: CASRRAATNYGYTF. The DNA for the CDR3 is TGTGCCAGCCGTCGGGCAGCCACGAACTATGGCTACACCTTC.

This clonotype was seen more than once but under ten times. This chain links TRBV7-3 with TRBJ2-5; D not resolved. The CDR3 has 15 amino acids. V was trimmed by 2 bases and J by 2 bases, leaving 12 bases between them. Looked up from germline, CDR1 is SGHTA and CDR2 is FQGTGA. CDR3 loop: CASSLGVVPQETQYF. DNA for the CDR3: TGTGCCAGCAGCTTAGGGGTCGTACCGCAAGAGACCCAGTACTTC.

The rearrangement links TRBV7-6 to TRBJ2-3; possible D gene TRBD1, 6 bases. The V gene's germline CDR1 is SGHVS and CDR2 FNYEAQ. The V end lost 3 bases, the J end lost 4 bases, and 14 bases lay between the germline ends. The CDR3 sequence is 15 residues long. CDR3 loop: CASSLNTGWADTQYF. In DNA, the CDR3 is TGTGCCAGCAGCTTGAATACAGGGTGGGCAGATACGCAGTATTTT. Variable domain in full (rest from reference TRBV7-6 and TRBJ2-3): GAGVSQSPRYKVTKRGQDVALRCDPISGHVSLYWYRQALGQGPEFLTYFNYEAQQDKSGLPNDRFSAERPEGSISTLTIQRTEQRDSAMYRCASSLNTGWADTQYFGPGTRLTVL.

This clonotype was seen at least ten times. CDR3 residues: CSASPSTDTQYF. The DNA for the CDR3 is TGCAGTGCTAGTCCTAGCACAGATACGCAGTATTTT. The chain recombines TRBV20-1 with TRBJ2-3; D ambiguous. CDR1 and CDR2 (germline): DFQATT, SNEGSKA (reference sequence). The V end lost 3 bases, the J end lost 0 bases, and 4 bases lay between the germline ends. The CDR3 is made up of 12 amino acids.

The V call is TRBV7-2, the J call TRBJ1-1; D is undetermined. The germline gives CDR1 SGHTA, CDR2 FQGNSA. Trimming took 4 bases from V and 0 from J, leaving 12 bases between them. CDR3 length: 15 residues. The CDR3 DNA reads TGTGCCAGCAGCTCTCGGCCATGGATGAACACTGAAGCTTTCTTT. Translating it yields CASSSRPWMNTEAFF.

This clonotype showed up just a few times. The rearrangement joins TRBV5-1 to TRBJ2-7; D possibly corresponds to TRBD1 (5 bases). The V gene's germline CDR1 is SGHRS and CDR2 YFSETQ. Trimming removed 3 bases from V and 2 bases from J, with 21 bases in between. This CDR3 region has 17 residues. The CDR3 nucleotides read TGCGCCAGCAGCTGGCCCCCACAAGGGGCGGCGACCTACGAGCAGTACTTC. Translated: CASSWPPQGAATYEQYF.

The rearrangement joins TRBV7-9 to TRBJ1-1; unclear D gene. Germline V gene data show CDR1 as SEHNR and CDR2 as FQNEAQ (reference sequence). This CDR3 is built from 13 residues. V was trimmed by 8 bases and J by 5 bases, leaving 15 bases between them. CDR3: CASGPPGLTEAFF. Here the CDR3 DNA reads TGTGCCAGCGGACCCCCGGGTCTAACTGAAGCTTTCTTT.

Only a few counts were recorded for this clonotype. The chain carries TRBV12-3 or TRBV12-4 and TRBJ2-7; 13 bases match TRBD2. CDR3 length: 16 residues. The V and J ends lost 2 bases and 2 bases, in that order; junction bases with no gene match: 3. The CDR3 loop reads CASSLPGTSGTYEQYF. Here the CDR3 DNA reads TGTGCCAGCAGTTTACCGGGGACTAGCGGGACCTACGAGCAGTACTTC.

The chain combines TRBV18 with TRBJ2-5; D is undetermined. Germline lookup yields CDR1 KGHSH and CDR2 LQKENI. The CDR3 covers 15 residues. Trimming stripped 4 bases from V and 2 bases from J, with 14 bases between. CDR3 in amino acids: CASSLRSGLQETQYF. The CDR3 bases are TGTGCCAGCTCACTTCGTAGTGGCCTACAAGAGACCCAGTACTTC.

The V call is TRBV28, the J call TRBJ1-1; D is undetermined. Germline V gene lookup returns CDR1 MDHEN and CDR2 SYDVKM. Trimming took 5 bases from V and 1 from J, leaving 20 bases between them. The CDR3 sequence is 17 residues long. CDR3 region: CASSPKRMVYRNTEAFF. CDR3 sequence (DNA): TGTGCCAGCAGTCCCAAACGGATGGTGTACAGGAACACTGAAGCTTTCTTT.

This clonotype showed up just a few times. The rearrangement uses TRBV6-1 and TRBJ2-1; 7 positions agree with TRBD1. Trimming took 8 bases from V and 0 from J; bases not matched to a gene: 4. The germline CDR1 and CDR2 sequences are MNHNS and SASEGT. This CDR3 region has 14 residues. The chain's CDR3 is CASCRDSSYNEQFF. In nucleotides, the CDR3 is TGTGCCAGCTGCAGGGACAGCTCCTACAATGAGCAGTTCTTC.

The rearrangement links TRBV4-1 to TRBJ2-7, with D maybe TRBD1 (6 bases). Germline V lookup: CDR1 MGHRA, CDR2 YSYEKL. CDR3 length equals 18 residues. V gave up 0 bases and J gave up 3 bases, with 21 bases separating them. DNA of the CDR3: TGCGCCAGCAGCCAAGATAGGTCCGGCACAGGGCTCGGCTACGAGCAGTACTTC. Its translation: CASSQDRSGTGLGYEQYF.

This clonotype was detected many times. V gene TRBV12-3 or TRBV12-4 combines with J gene TRBJ2-2, with D uncertain. Trimming pared 3 bases from V and 5 bases from J, leaving 7 bases between. The CDR3 runs 13 residues. The CDR3 protein is CASSFGVTGELFF. The CDR3, as DNA: TGTGCCAGCAGTTTTGGGGTTACCGGGGAGCTGTTTTTT.

The rearrangement uses TRBV18 and TRBJ2-3, with TRBD1 matching over 8 bases. Germline trimming cut 3 bases from V and 4 bases from J; bases unmatched to any gene: 6. This CDR3 is 15 amino acids long. Germline V gene sequence: CDR1 KGHSH, CDR2 LQKENI. CDR3 in DNA: TGTGCCAGCTCACCCCAACCGGGACAGGCAGATACGCAGTATTTT. It codes for CASSPQPGQADTQYF. The full variable domain, completed using reference TRBV18 and TRBJ2-3, is NAGVMQNPRHLVRRRGQEARLRCSPMKGHSHVYWYRQLPEEGLKFMVYLQKENIIDESGMPKERFSAEFPKEGPSILRIQQVVRGDSAAYFCASSPQPGQADTQYFGPGTRLTVL.

The rearrangement joins TRBV12-3 or TRBV12-4 to TRBJ2-7; 9 nucleotides agree with TRBD1. V shed 5 bases and J 3 bases; nucleotides not matched to a gene: 2. The CDR3 runs 13 residues. The CDR3 region is CASSGTGHYEQYF. The CDR3, as DNA: TGTGCCAGCAGTGGGACAGGGCACTACGAGCAGTACTTC.

The table lists this clonotype with many counts. The genes are TRBV6-1 and TRBJ2-7, with D possibly TRBD1 on 5 matching bases. CDR1 MNHNS and CDR2 SASEGT come from the germline V gene. V was trimmed by 8 bases and J by 0 bases, leaving 11 bases between them. The CDR3 length is 13 residues. CDR3 coding DNA: TGTGCCAGCTCTCGACAGAGCTCCTACGAGCAGTACTTC. The encoded protein is CASSRQSSYEQYF.

The chain couples TRBV18 to TRBJ2-2, with D perhaps matching TRBD1 (5 bases). CDR1 and CDR2 (germline): KGHSH, LQKENI. There are 16 residues in the CDR3. Trimming cost V 2 bases and J 3 bases, with 13 bases left between them. The CDR3 sequence is CASSPNQGLYTGELFF. The DNA for the CDR3 is TGTGCCAGCTCACCAAACCAGGGCCTCTACACCGGGGAGCTGTTTTTT.

The J gene is TRBJ1-6, the V gene TRBV5-1; 9 nucleotides match TRBD1. The J segment lost 10 bases and the V segment lost 0 bases, leaving 5 bases of the junction unmatched. The germline V gene has CDR1 SGHRS and CDR2 YFSETQ. The CDR3 is 15 residues long. In DNA, the CDR3 is TGCGCCAGCAGCTTGGAGACAGGGGGAGTGTCACCCCTCCACTTT. Amino acid sequence: CASSLETGGVSPLHF.

This clonotype has ten or more counts. The chain recombines TRBV27 with TRBJ2-5; tentatively, D is TRBD2 (5 bases). CDR1 is MNHEY and CDR2 is SMNVEV in the germline V gene (reference sequence). Trimming took off 5 bases at V and 7 bases at J, with 14 bases between the two ends. The CDR3 extends over 13 amino acids. The CDR3 sequence is CASSLMPAGTQYF. The CDR3 DNA reads as TGTGCCAGCAGTCTGATGCCGGCGGGGACCCAGTACTTC.

This chain joins TRBV20-1 and TRBJ2-1; 8 positions match TRBD1. CDR3 length: 14 residues. Germline V CDR1 and CDR2: DFQATT, SNEGSKA (reference sequence). Unmatched junction bases numbered 12, after V lost 6 bases and J lost 8 bases. The CDR3 here is CSALSRGQFDEQFF. CDR3 DNA sequence: TGCAGTGCCTTAAGCAGGGGGCAGTTCGATGAGCAGTTCTTC.

The V and J genes are TRBV14 and TRBJ1-1; D is ambiguous. The CDR3 runs 17 residues. V was clipped by 1 base and J by 0 bases, with 15 bases between them. The germline V gene has CDR1 SGHDN and CDR2 FVKESK. The CDR3 nucleotides read TGTGCCAGCAGCCAAGTTCCGATGCCTTTCATGAACACTGAAGCTTTCTTT. Its translation is CASSQVPMPFMNTEAFF.

In its sample, this clonotype was seen a few times. The V and J genes are TRBV12-3 or TRBV12-4 and TRBJ2-5, with 9 positions matching TRBD2. CDR3 length: 18 amino acids. With V trimmed by 3 bases and J by 5 bases, 16 bases remained unmatched. The CDR3 is CASSFWRGGLAIGETQYF. CDR3 sequence (DNA): TGTGCCAGCAGTTTTTGGCGGGGGGGCCTCGCAATCGGGGAGACCCAGTACTTC.

The chain combines TRBV24-1 with TRBJ2-5; no clear D gene. Germline CDR1 and CDR2: KGHDR and SFDVKD. The length of the CDR3 is 13 residues. V gave up 9 bases and J gave up 4 bases, with 14 bases separating them. In DNA, the CDR3 is TGTGCCACCTCGAGTCCGGCGCGAGAGACCCAGTACTTC. It encodes CATSSPARETQYF.

The rearrangement uses TRBV12-3 or TRBV12-4 and TRBJ2-1; tentatively, D is TRBD2 (5 bases). V lost 3 bases and J lost 7, with 16 bases in between. CDR3 length: 15 residues. CDR3 DNA: TGTGCCAGCAGTTTTAAGCTCCCTCGGGGAAATGAGCAGTTCTTC. As protein: CASSFKLPRGNEQFF.

This chain's CDR3 is CASSLAGTFSYEQYF. CDR3 nucleotides: TGTGCCAGCAGTTTAGCGGGCACCTTCTCCTACGAGCAGTACTTC. V and J are TRBV28 and TRBJ2-7; weak D call: TRBD2 (5 bases). CDR3 length: 15 residues. Germline values: CDR1 MDHEN, CDR2 SYDVKM. The V and J ends lost 2 bases and 0 bases respectively, with 11 bases between them.

The rearrangement joins TRBV5-1 to TRBJ2-4; D is possibly TRBD2 (6 bases). Trimming took 2 bases from V and 3 from J, leaving 18 bases between them. Germline CDR1 is SGHRS and CDR2 is YFSETQ. There are 17 residues in the CDR3. The CDR3 nucleotides are TGCGCCAGCAGCTTAAGGGCCGAGGTGGAGGGCAAAAACATTCAGTACTTC. Amino acid sequence: CASSLRAEVEGKNIQYF.

There are a few counts of this clonotype. This chain joins TRBV30 and TRBJ2-6; D unresolved. V was pared by 1 base and J by 6 bases, with 13 bases between. CDR3 length equals 15 residues. Germline V gene lookup returns CDR1 GTSNPN and CDR2 SVGIG (reference sequence). The chain's CDR3 is CAWSGWALSANVLTF. In DNA, the CDR3 is TGTGCCTGGAGTGGTTGGGCGCTATCGGCCAACGTCCTGACTTTC.

This clonotype was counted at least ten times. This chain uses TRBV5-1 with TRBJ2-5, with D uncertain. This CDR3 region has 12 residues. From germline, CDR1 is SGHRS and CDR2 YFSETQ. The V and J ends lost 1 base and 5 bases respectively, with 6 bases between them. The CDR3 protein is CASSLPGETQYF. CDR3 sequence (DNA): TGCGCCAGCAGCTTGCCCGGGGAGACCCAGTACTTC.